The clone carrying this T cell receptor (beta chain) was seen only once. Its antigen is not identified. Germline values: CDR1 LNHDA, CDR2 SQIVND (reference sequence). This CDR3 spans 16 amino acids. The ends lost 7 bases at V and 3 bases at J; junction bases unmatched: 9. The data were taken from a study of shared clonotypes between healthy human individuals. Findings and limits, study-wide: There were few donors, and this limited the genetic and exposure-history diversity represented.

TCRdb keeps only in-frame clones here, not all; method: immunoSEQ multiplex PCR. The sample carries some 2,500,000 clones, around 90% recorded once. The sequence derives from a man between 18 and 35 years old in good health. Some clones in this sample may be carry-over from other donors' samples. This chain links TRBV19 with TRBJ2-3; 11 bases agree with TRBD2. The sample was naive CD4+ T cells from PBMCs. Sample subset: CD45RA+ positively selected. The CDR3 DNA reads TGTGCCAGTACCTCCCGACTAGCGGGAATTACAGATACGCAGTATTTT. Translated: CASTSRLAGITDTQYF. The whole variable domain, remainder taken from reference TRBV19 and TRBJ2-3, is DGGITQSPKYLFRKEGQNVTLSCEQNLNHDAMYWYRQDPGQGLRLIYYSQIVNDFQKGDIAEGYSVSREKKESFPLTVTSAQKNPTAFYLCASTSRLAGITDTQYFGPGTRLTVL.